The 7 T cell receptor beta chains below come from one sample, sequenced in a study of shared clonotypes between healthy human individuals. Only in-frame clones appear in the TCRdb table, and some are missing; sequencing was by immunoSEQ multiplex PCR. This table has roughly 1.5 million clones, roughly 98% appearing once. The sequenced material came from naive CD4+ T cells sorted from blood. The subset is: CD45RA+ positively selected. These receptor sequences come from a young man in good health.

V and J are TRBV28 and TRBJ1-5, with no clear D. Trimming shortened V by 2 bases and J by 5 bases, and 10 bases separated the two germline ends. Per the germline V gene, CDR1 is MDHEN and CDR2 is SYDVKM. This CDR3 spans 14 amino acids. Here the CDR3 reads CASSLIEKDQPQHF. The CDR3 DNA sequence: TGTGCCAGCAGTTTAATTGAGAAGGATCAGCCCCAGCATTTT.

The J gene is TRBJ1-4, the V gene TRBV28, with D possibly matching TRBD1 (6 bases). V lost 5 bases and J lost 8, with 15 bases in between. The CDR3 length is 14 residues. Looked up from germline, CDR1 is MDHEN and CDR2 is SYDVKM. The CDR3 here is CASSTGTLGEKLFF. CDR3 sequence (DNA): TGTGCCAGCAGTACAGGGACCCTCGGAGAAAAACTGTTTTTT.

The chain uses TRBV28 and TRBJ2-7, with D tentatively TRBD1 or TRBD2 (5 bases each). The length of the CDR3 is 14 residues. Trimming stripped 6 bases from V and 9 bases from J, with 21 bases between. Germline CDR1 and CDR2: MDHEN and SYDVKM. The CDR3 coding sequence is TGTGCCAGCAGCCTGCTTGCGGCCCCGGGACGGCAGTACTTC. This gives the protein CASSLLAAPGRQYF.

V usage is TRBV7-3 and J usage is TRBJ2-3; tentative D call: TRBD1 (6 bases). Trimming left V 4 bases short and J 3 bases short, with 11 bases between. Germline CDR1 and CDR2: SGHTA and FQGTGA. The CDR3 sequence is 14 residues long. CDR3 DNA sequence: TGTGCCAGCAGCTCTTCAGGGGCTACAGATACGCAGTATTTT. Its translation is CASSSSGATDTQYF.

The chain carries TRBV6-5 and TRBJ1-1; D gene unclear. V was pared by 2 bases and J by 3 bases, with 10 bases between. Germline lookup yields CDR1 MNHEY and CDR2 SVGAGI. CDR3 length: 14 amino acids. In DNA, the CDR3 is TGTGCCAGCAGTTACAGGGCAAGCGACACTGAAGCTTTCTTT. It yields the protein CASSYRASDTEAFF.

The chain employs TRBV11-2 and TRBJ1-2; D remains ambiguous. CDR3 size: 13 residues. Germline lookup yields CDR1 SGHAT and CDR2 FQNNGV. Trimming left V 3 bases short and J 8 bases short, with 13 bases between. Written as DNA, the CDR3 is TGTGCCAGCAGCTTTGGGAGGGTGAGCGGCTACACCTTC. This sequence encodes CASSFGRVSGYTF.

A note on this clone: At one end, the junction sequence differs from germline, possibly due to a read error. The rearrangement links TRBV4-1 to TRBJ2-1; D may be TRBD2 (5 bases). The CDR3 covers 13 residues. Per germline, CDR1 MGHRA and CDR2 YSYEKL. The CDR3 region has the DNA TGCGCCAGCAGCCAAGCTGGTCTCGGGGAGCCGTTCTTC. It specifies CASSQAGLGEPFF.